This entry lists 32 T cell receptor beta chains sequenced from one sample in a study of CD8 T cells in ankylosing spondylitis. Using its own MiXCR run on the 5' RACE reads, TCRdb lists one record per CDR3 protein. Of 250,000 to 350,000 distinct CDR3 sequences detected, over 15% appear once; the ten largest clones hold roughly 8%. The source material was blood, either unsorted or a sorted T cell fraction (not recorded which). The receptors originated from a male donor with ankylosing spondylitis or in good health (not recorded which).

This clonotype has a handful of counts. The chain combines TRBV5-1 with TRBJ1-4, with a possible D match to TRBD1 (5 bases). CDR1 SGHRS and CDR2 YFSETQ come from the germline V gene. There are 15 residues in the CDR3. V was pared by 0 bases and J by 3 bases, with 9 bases between. CDR3 sequence (DNA): TGCGCCAGCAGCTTGGAAGGGGCCTCTAATGAAAAACTGTTTTTT. Residues: CASSLEGASNEKLFF. The complete variable domain, with remaining parts taken from reference TRBV5-1 and TRBJ1-4, reads KAGVTQTPRYLIKTRGQQVTLSCSPISGHRSVSWYQQTPGQGLQFLFEYFSETQRNKGNFPGRFSGRQFSNSRSEMNVSTLELGDSALYLCASSLEGASNEKLFFGSGTQLSVL.

This clonotype was counted between two and nine times. The gene calls are TRBV28 and TRBJ2-3; 12 positions match TRBD1. V shed 3 bases, J shed 2 bases, and the junction held 6 bases outside the gene matches. From germline, CDR1 is MDHEN and CDR2 SYDVKM. The CDR3 spans 17 residues. In DNA, the CDR3 is TGTGCCAGCAGTTTTCCCGGGACAGGGGGCCCCACAGATACGCAGTATTTT. Amino acid sequence: CASSFPGTGGPTDTQYF.

This clonotype was seen many times. The chain is built from TRBV7-9 and TRBJ1-2; TRBD1 might be the D (5 bases). V was clipped by 0 bases and J by 4 bases, with 12 bases between them. This CDR3 has 15 amino acids. Germline CDR1 is SEHNR and CDR2 is FQNEAQ (reference sequence). The DNA of the CDR3 is TGTGCCAGCAGCTTAGCGCACGAAGGGGCCTATGGCTACACCTTC. Protein: CASSLAHEGAYGYTF.

This chain joins TRBV6-1 and TRBJ2-3; 9 nucleotides line up with TRBD1. Germline assignment: CDR1 MNHNS and CDR2 SASEGT. V dropped 6 bases and J dropped 1; count of bases not matched to a gene: 5. The CDR3 is made up of 15 amino acids. CDR3 amino acids: CASRKQGAGTDTQYF. The CDR3 DNA follows: TGTGCCAGCAGGAAACAGGGGGCAGGCACAGATACGCAGTATTTT.

The chain recombines TRBV11-2 with TRBJ2-3; 12 bases match TRBD2. Per the germline V gene, CDR1 is SGHAT and CDR2 is FQNNGV. Losses at the gene ends were 3 bases for V and 4 bases for J; bases not matched to a gene: 11. CDR3 length: 18 amino acids. CDR3 bases: TGTGCCAGCAGCTTCAAACGACTAGCGGGGGCCCCGGCAGATACGCAGTATTTT. This codes for CASSFKRLAGAPADTQYF.

In its sample, this clonotype was seen many times. The V and J genes are TRBV12-3 or TRBV12-4 and TRBJ1-1; TRBD1 aligns across 8 bases. V shed 7 bases and J 7 bases; nucleotides not matched to a gene: 11. The CDR3 sequence is 14 residues long. The CDR3 sequence: CASTWGTGRNEAFF. CDR3 nucleotides: TGTGCCAGCACCTGGGGGACAGGCCGAAATGAAGCTTTCTTT.

This clonotype was detected ten times or more. This chain uses TRBV2 with TRBJ2-1, with D possibly TRBD1 on 6 matching bases. The CDR3 loop spans 15 amino acids. Trimming shortened V by 1 base and J by 8 bases, and 15 bases separated the two germline ends. CDR1 and CDR2 from the germline V gene are SNHLY and FYNNEI. CDR3 nucleotide sequence: TGTGCCAGCAGTGAAGTGGCCAGGGGTATCGATGAGCAGTTCTTC. Protein sequence: CASSEVARGIDEQFF.

This clonotype appeared a few times. The chain couples TRBV10-3 to TRBJ2-1; D possibly corresponds to TRBD2 (5 bases). Trimming removed 6 bases at V and 4 bases at J, with 13 bases between. Looked up from germline, CDR1 is ENHRY and CDR2 is SYGVKD. CDR3 length: 14 amino acids. CDR3 DNA: TGTGCCATCAGGTCACTAGAACCTTACAATGAGCAGTTCTTC. Protein sequence: CAIRSLEPYNEQFF.

J is TRBJ2-1 and V is TRBV7-9, with D perhaps matching TRBD1 (5 bases). Trimming left V 3 bases short and J 8 bases short, with 8 bases between. The CDR3 has 12 amino acids. From germline, CDR1 is SEHNR and CDR2 FQNEAQ (reference sequence). CDR3 sequence: CASSFQGDEQFF. The CDR3 DNA follows: TGTGCCAGCAGCTTTCAGGGTGATGAGCAGTTCTTC.

V is TRBV7-9 and J is TRBJ2-2; TRBD2 matches 12 bases. V lost 5 bases to trimming and J lost 5 bases; unmatched junction nucleotides: 6. The CDR3 extends over 16 amino acids. The germline gives CDR1 SEHNR, CDR2 FQNEAQ (reference sequence). CDR3 in DNA: TGTGCCAGCAGCCTCACTAGCGGGGGGCCAACCGGGGAGCTGTTTTTT. Its protein product is CASSLTSGGPTGELFF.

This clonotype turned up a few times. The junction and the germline gene differ at one end; a read error may be behind it. The chain is built from TRBV20-1 and TRBJ1-4; D is unclear. Germline V gene sequence: CDR1 DFQATT, CDR2 SNEGSKA (reference sequence). This CDR3 has 12 residues. The CDR3 protein is CSAPATGESSVF. In DNA form, the CDR3 reads TGCAGTGCTCCTGCCACCGGGGAGTCCTCGGTTTTT.

The genes are TRBV9 and TRBJ2-1; D remains ambiguous. The CDR3 has 14 amino acids. Germline lookup yields CDR1 SGDLS and CDR2 YYNGEE. V shed 4 bases and J shed 6 bases, with 14 bases lying between them. The DNA of the CDR3 is TGTGCCAGCAGCCTCGACCCGGTAGTCAATGAGCAGTTCTTC. Residues: CASSLDPVVNEQFF. Together with reference TRBV9 and TRBJ2-1, the CDR3 gives the full variable domain: DSGVTQTPKHLITATGQRVTLRCSPRSGDLSVYWYQQSLDQGLQFLIQYYNGEERAKGNILERFSAQQFPDLHSELNLSSLELGDSALYFCASSLDPVVNEQFFGPGTRLTVL.

The chain has TRBV12-3 or TRBV12-4 and TRBJ1-6; D may be TRBD1 (5 bases). The CDR3 has 15 residues. The V and J ends lost 7 bases and 0 bases respectively, with 10 bases between them. The CDR3 spells CASTYDSSYNSPLHF. As DNA, the CDR3 is TGTGCCAGCACATATGACAGCTCCTATAATTCACCCCTCCACTTT.

J is TRBJ1-5 and V is TRBV12-3 or TRBV12-4; D remains ambiguous. Trimming removed 6 bases from V and 4 bases from J, with 16 bases in between. The CDR3 runs 15 residues. In nucleotides, the CDR3 is TGTGCCAGCAGCCCGACCGGTCCATCTAATCAGCCCCAGCATTTT. Translating it yields CASSPTGPSNQPQHF.

The rearrangement joins TRBV3-1 to TRBJ2-7, with 9 bases matching TRBD1. This CDR3 spans 16 amino acids. Germline values: CDR1 LGHDT, CDR2 YNNKEL (reference sequence). After removal of 2 bases from V and 5 bases from J, the junction contained 10 bases not matched to a gene. Written as DNA, the CDR3 is TGTGCCAGCAGCCAAATCCGGGACAGGGAACGCCACGAGCAGTACGTC. It specifies CASSQIRDRERHEQYV.

V and J are TRBV5-1 and TRBJ2-5, with 8 bases that match TRBD1. The V segment lost 4 bases and the J segment 4 bases; nucleotides outside the gene matches: 3. Germline assignment: CDR1 SGHRS and CDR2 YFSETQ. This CDR3 has 13 residues. The CDR3 is CASSVGTGETQYF. CDR3 bases: TGCGCCAGCAGCGTAGGGACAGGAGAGACCCAGTACTTC.

Many counts were recorded for this clonotype. V and J are TRBV6-1 and TRBJ1-5; D unresolved. This CDR3 is built from 12 residues. V lost 2 bases and J lost 7, with 6 bases in between. Germline-derived CDR1 and CDR2 are MNHNS and SASEGT. CDR3 region: CASSELHQPQHF. CDR3 in DNA: TGTGCCAGCAGTGAACTTCACCAGCCCCAGCATTTT.

This clonotype was recorded at least ten times. V is TRBV29-1 and J is TRBJ2-2, with D uncertain. Germline V gene data show CDR1 as SQVTM and CDR2 as ANQGSEA. CDR3 length: 13 amino acids. V lost 5 bases, J lost 6 bases, and 13 bases lay in between. The CDR3 here is CSVSIHQSGELFF. For the CDR3, the DNA is TGCAGCGTTTCTATACATCAGTCCGGGGAGCTGTTTTTT.

The chain joins TRBV29-1 to TRBJ1-5; unclear D gene. Trimming took 8 bases from V and 7 from J, leaving 18 bases between them. Germline-derived CDR1 and CDR2 are SQVTM and ANQGSEA. The CDR3 runs to 13 residues. CDR3 loop: CSSVTAPGQPQHF. Here the CDR3 DNA reads TGCAGCAGCGTCACTGCACCTGGGCAGCCCCAGCATTTT.

This clonotype was counted only a few times. The rearrangement joins TRBV20-1 to TRBJ1-2, with 7 bases matching TRBD1. The CDR3 runs to 14 residues. Unmatched junction bases numbered 5, after V lost 0 bases and J lost 4 bases. Germline V CDR1 and CDR2: DFQATT, SNEGSKA (reference sequence). CDR3 bases: TGCAGTGCTAGAGATCGCCGGGACAGCTATGGCTACACCTTC. Translating it yields CSARDRRDSYGYTF.

J is TRBJ2-5 and V is TRBV12-3 or TRBV12-4, with 14 bases matching TRBD2. Unmatched junction bases numbered 3, after V lost 5 bases and J lost 1 base. CDR3 length equals 16 residues. The CDR3 reads CASSTGTSGGQETQYF. The CDR3 region has the DNA TGTGCCAGCAGTACCGGGACTAGCGGGGGCCAAGAGACCCAGTACTTC.

This clonotype was found once. V gene TRBV7-9 combines with J gene TRBJ2-4, with 9 nucleotides matching TRBD1. The CDR3 sequence is 14 residues long. The V segment lost 5 bases and the J segment 6 bases; nucleotides outside the gene matches: 5. Germline CDR1 is SEHNR and CDR2 is FQNEAQ (reference sequence). The CDR3 sequence is CASSPWGQGNIQYF. The CDR3 coding sequence is TGTGCCAGCAGCCCCTGGGGACAGGGAAACATTCAGTACTTC.

This chain connects TRBV5-1 to TRBJ2-1, with 7 bases that match TRBD2. The junction had 4 bases not matched to a gene; V was cut back by 4 bases and J by 0 bases. From germline, CDR1 is SGHRS and CDR2 YFSETQ. This CDR3 has 15 residues. This CDR3 reads CASSPSSGSYNEQFF. Here the CDR3 DNA reads TGCGCCAGCAGCCCTTCTAGCGGCTCCTACAATGAGCAGTTCTTC.

This clonotype was detected only a few times. The rearrangement links TRBV12-3 or TRBV12-4 to TRBJ1-5; possible D gene TRBD1, 5 bases. Trimming pared 4 bases from V and 0 bases from J, leaving 13 bases between. This CDR3 comprises 16 residues. Written as DNA, the CDR3 is TGTGCCAGCAGTTCTAGACTGGGGGGTAGCAATCAGCCCCAGCATTTT. It yields the protein CASSSRLGGSNQPQHF.

In this sample, this clonotype turned up a few times. The V gene is TRBV7-8, the J gene TRBJ2-1, with D possibly matching TRBD2 (5 bases). Germline-derived CDR1 and CDR2 are SGHVS and FQNEAQ. The CDR3 covers 14 residues. Trimming removed 0 bases from V and 5 bases from J, with 8 bases in between. The CDR3 here is CASSLAEVHNEQFF. The CDR3 nucleotides are TGTGCCAGCAGCTTAGCGGAGGTCCACAATGAGCAGTTCTTC.

This clonotype was counted many times. The chain combines TRBV20-1 with TRBJ2-3; 8 bases agree with TRBD2. The length of the CDR3 is 14 residues. Per the germline V gene, CDR1 is DFQATT and CDR2 is SNEGSKA (reference sequence). J gave up 3 bases and V 3 bases, and 5 bases lay outside the gene matches. This CDR3 reads CSARSPSGTDTQYF. CDR3 coding DNA: TGCAGTGCTAGGTCTCCTAGCGGGACAGATACGCAGTATTTT.

This clonotype was detected a few times. V is TRBV5-1 and J is TRBJ1-4; TRBD1 aligns across 11 bases. Germline CDR1 reads SGHRS; CDR2 reads YFSETQ. The CDR3 has 13 amino acids. V shed 5 bases and J 13 bases; nucleotides not matched to a gene: 7. The CDR3 loop is CASRGQGAYRLFF. The CDR3 DNA follows: TGCGCCAGCAGAGGACAGGGGGCTTATCGACTGTTTTTT.

This chain uses TRBV7-6 with TRBJ2-6; 7 nucleotides align to TRBD1. J gave up 4 bases and V 2 bases, and 8 bases lay outside the gene matches. In germline, CDR1 is SGHVS, CDR2 FNYEAQ. The CDR3 consists of 17 residues. Written as DNA, the CDR3 is TGTGCCAGCAGCTTATCCACAGGGGTTGTAGGGGCCAACGTCCTGACTTTC. It specifies CASSLSTGVVGANVLTF. Variable domain in full (rest from reference TRBV7-6 and TRBJ2-6): GAGVSQSPRYKVTKRGQDVALRCDPISGHVSLYWYRQALGQGPEFLTYFNYEAQQDKSGLPNDRFSAERPEGSISTLTIQRTEQRDSAMYRCASSLSTGVVGANVLTFGAGSRLTVL.

This clonotype was seen more than once but under ten times. The chain recombines TRBV20-1 with TRBJ1-5; D is undetermined. This CDR3 has 14 residues. Trimming cost V 2 bases and J 0 bases, with 8 bases left between them. Germline lookup yields CDR1 DFQATT and CDR2 SNEGSKA (reference sequence). This CDR3 reads CSARQAYSNQPQHF. In DNA form, the CDR3 reads TGCAGTGCTAGACAAGCATATAGCAATCAGCCCCAGCATTTT.

A few counts support this clonotype. The chain joins TRBV5-1 to TRBJ1-4, with D perhaps TRBD1 (5 bases). Germline V gene sequence: CDR1 SGHRS, CDR2 YFSETQ. The CDR3 has 15 amino acids. V shed 4 bases and J shed 0 bases, with 10 bases lying between them. The CDR3 nucleotides are TGCGCCAGCAGCGCCGGGGGATCAACTAATGAAAAACTGTTTTTT. Translation: CASSAGGSTNEKLFF.

The chain combines TRBV3-1 with TRBJ1-5, with TRBD1 matching over 7 bases. The CDR3 spans 16 residues. Per germline, CDR1 LGHDT and CDR2 YNNKEL (reference sequence). The J segment lost 9 bases and the V segment lost 4 bases, leaving 15 bases of the junction unmatched. As DNA, the CDR3 is TGTGCCAGCAGCCCATTGGGCGACAGGGCCGGACCGCCCCAGCATTTT. It codes for CASSPLGDRAGPPQHF.

This clonotype was detected only a few times. The gene calls are TRBV6-5 and TRBJ1-1, with TRBD1 as a possible D gene (6 bases). Trimming removed 7 bases at V and 3 bases at J, with 15 bases between. This CDR3 has 14 residues. Germline-derived CDR1 and CDR2 are MNHEY and SVGAGI. CDR3 DNA: TGTGCCAGCATTAAAGGGGGGGTGGACACTGAAGCTTTCTTT. Amino acid sequence: CASIKGGVDTEAFF.